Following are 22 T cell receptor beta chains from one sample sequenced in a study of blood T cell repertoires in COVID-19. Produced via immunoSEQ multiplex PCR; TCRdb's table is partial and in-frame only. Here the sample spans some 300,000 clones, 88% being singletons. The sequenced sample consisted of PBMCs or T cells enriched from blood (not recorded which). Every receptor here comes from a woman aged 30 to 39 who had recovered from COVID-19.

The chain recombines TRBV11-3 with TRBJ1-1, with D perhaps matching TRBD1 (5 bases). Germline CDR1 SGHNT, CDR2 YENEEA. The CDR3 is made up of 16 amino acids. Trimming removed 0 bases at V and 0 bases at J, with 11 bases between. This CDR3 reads CASSLESPGMNTEAFF. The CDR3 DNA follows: TGTGCCAGCAGCTTAGAGTCCCCAGGGATGAACACTGAAGCTTTCTTT.

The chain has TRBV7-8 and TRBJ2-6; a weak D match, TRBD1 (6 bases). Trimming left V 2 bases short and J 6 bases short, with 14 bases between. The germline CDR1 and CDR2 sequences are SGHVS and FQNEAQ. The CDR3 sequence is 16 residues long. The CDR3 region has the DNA TGTGCCAGCAGCTTACACAGGGATATGCCGGCCAACGTCCTGACTTTC. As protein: CASSLHRDMPANVLTF.

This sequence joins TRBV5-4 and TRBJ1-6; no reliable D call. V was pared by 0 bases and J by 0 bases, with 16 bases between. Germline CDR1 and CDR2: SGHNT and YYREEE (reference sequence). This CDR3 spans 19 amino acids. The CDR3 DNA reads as TGTGCCAGCAGCTTGGCCCCCGGCGGGCTCTTCTCCTATAATTCACCCCTCCACTTT. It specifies CASSLAPGGLFSYNSPLHF.

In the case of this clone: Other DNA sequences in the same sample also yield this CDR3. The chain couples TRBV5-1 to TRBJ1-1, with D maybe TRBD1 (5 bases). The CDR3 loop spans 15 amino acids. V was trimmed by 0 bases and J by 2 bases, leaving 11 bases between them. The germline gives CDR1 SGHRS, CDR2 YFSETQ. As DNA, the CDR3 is TGCGCCAGCAGCTTGGCAGGGCAGGGAAACACTGAAGCTTTCTTT. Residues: CASSLAGQGNTEAFF.

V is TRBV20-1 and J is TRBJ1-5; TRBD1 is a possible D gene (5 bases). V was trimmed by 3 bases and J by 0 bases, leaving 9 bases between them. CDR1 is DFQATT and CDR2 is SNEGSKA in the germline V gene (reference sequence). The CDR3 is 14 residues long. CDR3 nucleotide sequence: TGCAGTGCTAGTGGGGGGGATAGCAATCAGCCCCAGCATTTT. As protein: CSASGGDSNQPQHF.

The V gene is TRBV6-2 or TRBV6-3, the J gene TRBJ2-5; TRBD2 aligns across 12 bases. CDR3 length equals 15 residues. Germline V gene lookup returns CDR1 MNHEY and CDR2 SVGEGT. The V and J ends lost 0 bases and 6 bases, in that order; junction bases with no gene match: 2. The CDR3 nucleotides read TGTGCCAGCAGTTACTCAGGACTAGCGGGGCAGACCCAGTACTTC. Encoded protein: CASSYSGLAGQTQYF.

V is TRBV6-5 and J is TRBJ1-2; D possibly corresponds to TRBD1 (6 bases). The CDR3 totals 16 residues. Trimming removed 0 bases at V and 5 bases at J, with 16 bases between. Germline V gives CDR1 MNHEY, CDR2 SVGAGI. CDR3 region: CASSYSTPEGGYGYTF. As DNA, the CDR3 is TGTGCCAGCAGTTACTCGACCCCGGAGGGGGGGTATGGCTACACCTTC.

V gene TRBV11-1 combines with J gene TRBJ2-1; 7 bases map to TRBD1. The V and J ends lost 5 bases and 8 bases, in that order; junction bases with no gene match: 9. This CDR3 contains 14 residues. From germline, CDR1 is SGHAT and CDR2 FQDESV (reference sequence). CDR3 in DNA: TGTGCCAGCAGCAGGACAGGATCGGTGGATGAGCAGTTCTTC. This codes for CASSRTGSVDEQFF.

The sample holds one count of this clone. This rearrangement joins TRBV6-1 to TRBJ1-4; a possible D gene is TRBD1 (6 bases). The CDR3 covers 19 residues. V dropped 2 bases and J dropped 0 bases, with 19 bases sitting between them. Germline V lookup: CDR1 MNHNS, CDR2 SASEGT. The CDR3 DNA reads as TGTGCCAGCAGTGAAAGTTTGGGCAGGGGCTCAACAACTAATGAAAAACTGTTTTTT. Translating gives CASSESLGRGSTTNEKLFF.

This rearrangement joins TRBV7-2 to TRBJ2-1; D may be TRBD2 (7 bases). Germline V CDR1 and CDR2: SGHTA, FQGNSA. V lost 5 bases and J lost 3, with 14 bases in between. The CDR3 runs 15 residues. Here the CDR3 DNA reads TGTGCCAGCAGCAAACAGGGCGGGGGCTACAATGAGCAGTTCTTC. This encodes CASSKQGGGYNEQFF.

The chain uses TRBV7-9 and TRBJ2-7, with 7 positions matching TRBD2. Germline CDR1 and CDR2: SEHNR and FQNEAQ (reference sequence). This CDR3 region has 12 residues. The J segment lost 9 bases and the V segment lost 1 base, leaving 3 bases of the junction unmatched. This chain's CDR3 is CASSLGGGRQYF. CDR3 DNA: TGTGCCAGCAGCTTAGGGGGAGGGCGGCAGTACTTC.

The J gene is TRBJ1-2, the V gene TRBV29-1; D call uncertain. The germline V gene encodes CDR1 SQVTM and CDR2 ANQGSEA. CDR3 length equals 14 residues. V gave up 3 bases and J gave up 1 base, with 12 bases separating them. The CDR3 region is CSVDEQLFNYGYTF. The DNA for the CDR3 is TGCAGCGTTGACGAACAGCTATTTAACTATGGCTACACCTTC.

Here the CDR3 DNA reads TGTGCCAGCTCAAAACCCAGATCCCCCCACTCCTACGAGCAGTACTTC. It encodes CASSKPRSPHSYEQYF. The chain links TRBV28 to TRBJ2-7; D gene ambiguous. The CDR3 sequence is 16 residues long. The ends were cut back, 8 bases at V and 0 bases at J, with 20 bases in the middle. The germline V gene encodes CDR1 MDHEN and CDR2 SYDVKM.

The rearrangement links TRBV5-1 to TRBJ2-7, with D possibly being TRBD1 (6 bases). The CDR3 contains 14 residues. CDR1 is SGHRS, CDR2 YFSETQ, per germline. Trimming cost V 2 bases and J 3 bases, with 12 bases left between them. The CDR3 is CASSLEGQNYEQYF. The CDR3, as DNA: TGCGCCAGCAGCTTAGAAGGACAGAACTACGAGCAGTACTTC.

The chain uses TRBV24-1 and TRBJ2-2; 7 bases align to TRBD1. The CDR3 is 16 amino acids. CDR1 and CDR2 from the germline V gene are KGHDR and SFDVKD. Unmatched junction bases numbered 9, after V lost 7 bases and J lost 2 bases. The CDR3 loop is CATSIEGAINTGELFF. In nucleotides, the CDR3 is TGTGCCACCAGCATAGAGGGGGCGATAAACACCGGGGAGCTGTTTTTT.

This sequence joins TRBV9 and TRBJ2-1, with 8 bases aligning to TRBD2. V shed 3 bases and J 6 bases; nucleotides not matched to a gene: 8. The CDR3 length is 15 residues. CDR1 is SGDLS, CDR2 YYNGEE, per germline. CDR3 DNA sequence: TGTGCCAGCAGCGCCAGCGGGAGTCGACTCAATGAGCAGTTCTTC. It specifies CASSASGSRLNEQFF.

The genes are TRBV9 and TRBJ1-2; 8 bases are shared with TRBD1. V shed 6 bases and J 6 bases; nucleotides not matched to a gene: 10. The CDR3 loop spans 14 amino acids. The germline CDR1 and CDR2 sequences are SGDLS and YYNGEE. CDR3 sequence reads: CASNEGQGTNGYTF. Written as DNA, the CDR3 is TGTGCCAGCAATGAAGGACAGGGAACGAATGGCTACACCTTC.

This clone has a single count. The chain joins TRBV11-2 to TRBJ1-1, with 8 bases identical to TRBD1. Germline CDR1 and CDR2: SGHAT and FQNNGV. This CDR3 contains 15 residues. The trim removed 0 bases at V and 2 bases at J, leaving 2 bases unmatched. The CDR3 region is CASSLETGDNTEAFF. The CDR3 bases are TGTGCCAGCAGCTTAGAGACAGGGGATAACACTGAAGCTTTCTTT.

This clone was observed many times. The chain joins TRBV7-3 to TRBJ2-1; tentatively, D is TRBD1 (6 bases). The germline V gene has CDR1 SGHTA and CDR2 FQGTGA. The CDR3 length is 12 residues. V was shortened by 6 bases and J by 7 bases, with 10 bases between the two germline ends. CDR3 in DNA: TGTGCCAGCAGTCTCAGGGGTAATGAGCAGTTCTTC. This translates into CASSLRGNEQFF. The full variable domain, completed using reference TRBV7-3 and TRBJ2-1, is GAGVSQTPSNKVTEKGKYVELRCDPISGHTALYWYRQSLGQGPEFLIYFQGTGAADDSGLPNDRFFAVRPEGSVSTLKIQRTERGDSAVYLCASSLRGNEQFFGPGTRLTVL.

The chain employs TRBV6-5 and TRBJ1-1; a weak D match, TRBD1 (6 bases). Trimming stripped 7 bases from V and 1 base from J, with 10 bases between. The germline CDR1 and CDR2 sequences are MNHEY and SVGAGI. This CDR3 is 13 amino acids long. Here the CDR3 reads CASNQGRNTEAFF. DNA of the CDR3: TGTGCCAGCAACCAGGGGCGGAACACTGAAGCTTTCTTT.

CDR3: CAIGLAGGNEQFF. CDR3 coding DNA: TGTGCCATCGGGCTAGCGGGGGGGAATGAGCAGTTCTTC. The chain combines TRBV10-3 with TRBJ2-1, with 12 positions matching TRBD2. Germline values: CDR1 ENHRY, CDR2 SYGVKD. This CDR3 comprises 13 residues. V shed 8 bases, J shed 7 bases, and the junction held 3 bases outside the gene matches.

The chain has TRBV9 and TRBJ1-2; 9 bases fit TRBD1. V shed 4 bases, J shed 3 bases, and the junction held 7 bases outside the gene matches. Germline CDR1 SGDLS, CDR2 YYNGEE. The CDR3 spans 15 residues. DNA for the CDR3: TGTGCCAGCAGCCTTAGCCGGGACAGGGACTATGGCTACACCTTC. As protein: CASSLSRDRDYGYTF. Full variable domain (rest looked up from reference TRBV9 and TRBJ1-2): DSGVTQTPKHLITATGQRVTLRCSPRSGDLSVYWYQQSLDQGLQFLIQYYNGEERAKGNILERFSAQQFPDLHSELNLSSLELGDSALYFCASSLSRDRDYGYTFGSGTRLTVV.